This T cell receptor beta chain was found in a study of control samples from healthy donors and cancer patients. Germline CDR1 is MDHEN and CDR2 is SYDVKM. The CDR3 is 14 amino acids. Trimming at V came to 8 bases and at J to 4 bases, leaving 7 bases not matched to a gene. Generated by immunoSEQ multiplex PCR, the TCRdb table keeps only in-frame clones and is missing some. This sample has about 58,000 clones; around 95% occur once, and the top ten carry 3.5% to 4%. The sample comprised blood. The TCR comes from a young man in good health. V is TRBV28 and J is TRBJ2-7; 11 positions agree with TRBD2. The chain's CDR3 is CASGTSGSIYEQYF. The CDR3 DNA follows: TGTGCCAGCGGCACTAGCGGGAGTATTTACGAGCAGTACTTC.